This T cell receptor beta chain was retrieved from a study of identical twins. V was clipped by 6 bases and J by 4 bases; unmatched bases: 4. The CDR3 has 14 amino acids. CDR1 WNHNN and CDR2 SYGVQD come from the germline V gene (reference sequence). This clonotype showed up just a few times. Template switching introduced a universal primer site, and the cDNA bore unique molecular identifiers. TCRdb called the 5' RACE reads again in MiXCR, with one record for every CDR3 protein. The sample carries around 250,000 distinct CDR3 sequences, 12% recorded once. All donors were healthy Caucasians. These sequences were also reported in another study, on yellow fever vaccine responses in identical twins.

The chain has TRBV10-1 and TRBJ2-3, with 10 bases matching TRBD2. Sequencing was done on a sample of memory (CD45RO+) T cells sorted from blood. This TCR derives from a woman between 18 and 30 years old in good health. The CDR3 DNA is TGCGCCAGCAGGCCTAGCGGGAGATCAGATACGCAGTATTTT. As protein: CASRPSGRSDTQYF.